These T cell receptor beta chains were read from a single sample in a study of blood T cell repertoires in COVID-19. Using immunoSEQ multiplex PCR, the repertoire was profiled, and TCRdb retains in-frame clones only, with some absent. The sample lists 150,000 to 200,000 clones; roughly four fifths were seen once. Source material: peripheral blood. Source of these receptors: a young woman with acute or convalescent COVID-19. Both conserved end residues are part of each CDR3. The order of the fields is J gene, V gene, clone size, CDR3 length, D gene, CDR3 protein, CDR3 DNA. D genes are given only for firm matches. Size is stated for part of the rows, as once, few or many counts, or as a class when the clone is expanded.

J gene: TRBJ2-7; V gene: TRBV6-1; clone size: .; CDR3 length: 14; D gene: .; CDR3 protein: CASSEWRGRYEQYF; CDR3 DNA: TGTGCCAGCAGTGAATGGAGGGGTAGGTACGAGCAGTACTTC
J gene: TRBJ2-7; V gene: TRBV28; clone size: .; CDR3 length: 15; D gene: TRBD1; CDR3 protein: CASSVGTGLTYEQYF; CDR3 DNA: TGTGCCAGCAGCGTAGGGACAGGGCTTACCTACGAGCAGTACTTC
J gene: TRBJ2-5; V gene: TRBV27; clone size: .; CDR3 length: 14; D gene: .; CDR3 protein: CASSFRNAGGTQYF; CDR3 DNA: TGTGCCAGCAGTTTTCGTAACGCCGGAGGGACCCAGTACTTC
J gene: TRBJ2-4; V gene: TRBV7-8; clone size: .; CDR3 length: 17; D gene: .; CDR3 protein: CASSLKLGGVVKNIQYF; CDR3 DNA: TGTGCCAGCAGCTTAAAGTTAGGGGGTGTGGTCAAAAACATTCAGTACTTC
J gene: TRBJ1-6; V gene: TRBV28; clone size: .; CDR3 length: 15; D gene: .; CDR3 protein: CASRPSWGDNSPLHF; CDR3 DNA: TGTGCCAGCAGACCCTCCTGGGGCGACAATTCACCCCTCCACTTT
J gene: TRBJ2-1; V gene: TRBV29-1; clone size: .; CDR3 length: 17; D gene: .; CDR3 protein: CSVEGRKGGGRIYEQFF; CDR3 DNA: TGCAGCGTTGAAGGCCGTAAAGGGGGGGGCCGGATCTATGAGCAGTTCTTC
J gene: TRBJ2-3; V gene: TRBV24-1; clone size: .; CDR3 length: 13; D gene: .; CDR3 protein: CATSRRGTDTQYF; CDR3 DNA: TGTGCCACCAGTCGGCGGGGCACAGATACGCAGTATTTT
J gene: TRBJ2-1; V gene: TRBV28; clone size: few; CDR3 length: 16; D gene: TRBD1; CDR3 protein: CASSHGSGQAYNEQFF; CDR3 DNA: TGTGCCAGCAGCCATGGATCTGGACAGGCTTACAATGAGCAGTTCTTC
J gene: TRBJ2-1; V gene: TRBV6-2/TRBV6-3; clone size: .; CDR3 length: 13; D gene: .; CDR3 protein: CASSYVVRNEQFF; CDR3 DNA: TGTGCCAGCAGTTACGTAGTGAGGAATGAGCAGTTCTTC
J gene: TRBJ1-1; V gene: TRBV18; clone size: .; CDR3 length: 14; D gene: .; CDR3 protein: CASSRFQENTEAFF; CDR3 DNA: TGTGCCAGCTCCCGATTTCAGGAGAACACTGAAGCTTTCTTT
J gene: TRBJ1-1; V gene: TRBV2; clone size: .; CDR3 length: 17; D gene: .; CDR3 protein: CASSLWRGRLTGTEAFF; CDR3 DNA: TGTGCCAGCAGCCTCTGGAGGGGCCGATTAACGGGAACTGAAGCTTTCTTT
J gene: TRBJ1-5; V gene: TRBV3-1/TRBV3-2; clone size: few; CDR3 length: 13; D gene: .; CDR3 protein: CASSQSSTGPQHF; CDR3 DNA: TGTGCCAGCAGCCAGAGTTCGACAGGGCCCCAGCATTTT
J gene: TRBJ2-7; V gene: TRBV11-1; clone size: .; CDR3 length: 12; D gene: .; CDR3 protein: CASSSLSYEQYF; CDR3 DNA: TGTGCCAGCAGCTCACTCTCCTACGAGCAGTACTTC
J gene: TRBJ2-2; V gene: TRBV27; clone size: .; CDR3 length: 18; D gene: TRBD1; CDR3 protein: CASSLYARDRVNTGELFF; CDR3 DNA: TGTGCCAGCAGTTTATATGCCCGGGACAGGGTGAACACCGGGGAGCTGTTTTTT
J gene: TRBJ1-2; V gene: TRBV6-5; clone size: .; CDR3 length: 14; D gene: TRBD1; CDR3 protein: CASSRDSGAYGYTF; CDR3 DNA: TGTGCCAGCAGCAGGGACAGTGGGGCCTATGGCTACACCTTC
J gene: TRBJ1-2; V gene: TRBV13; clone size: .; CDR3 length: 17; D gene: .; CDR3 protein: CASSNGTTQGGGYGYTF; CDR3 DNA: TGTGCCAGCAGCAACGGGACTACTCAAGGTGGGGGGTATGGCTACACCTTC
J gene: TRBJ1-5; V gene: TRBV2; clone size: .; CDR3 length: 15; D gene: .; CDR3 protein: CASSRGWDSNQPQHF; CDR3 DNA: TGTGCCAGCAGTAGGGGGTGGGATAGCAATCAGCCCCAGCATTTT
J gene: TRBJ1-2; V gene: TRBV19; clone size: few; CDR3 length: 11; D gene: .; CDR3 protein: CASRGIYGYTF; CDR3 DNA: TGTGCCAGTCGAGGGATCTATGGCTACACCTTC
J gene: TRBJ1-5; V gene: TRBV6-1; clone size: .; CDR3 length: 13; D gene: .; CDR3 protein: CASSDDSNQPQHF; CDR3 DNA: TGTGCCAGCAGTGACGACTCCAATCAGCCCCAGCATTTT
J gene: TRBJ1-1; V gene: TRBV6-5; clone size: .; CDR3 length: 12; D gene: .; CDR3 protein: CATARGNTEAFF; CDR3 DNA: TGTGCCACCGCCCGGGGGAACACTGAAGCTTTCTTT
J gene: TRBJ2-3; V gene: TRBV28; clone size: .; CDR3 length: 15; D gene: TRBD1; CDR3 protein: CASSLVGQGADTQYF; CDR3 DNA: TGTGCCAGCAGTTTAGTAGGACAGGGAGCAGATACGCAGTATTTT
J gene: TRBJ2-1; V gene: TRBV4-3; clone size: once; CDR3 length: 18; D gene: TRBD1; CDR3 protein: CASSQDLSQGARVNEQFF; CDR3 DNA: TGCGCCAGCAGCCAAGATCTTTCACAGGGGGCTCGGGTCAATGAGCAGTTCTTC
J gene: TRBJ1-4; V gene: TRBV7-9; clone size: few; CDR3 length: 15; D gene: TRBD1; CDR3 protein: CASSLVGTGSEKLFF; CDR3 DNA: TGTGCCAGCAGCTTAGTGGGGACAGGGAGCGAAAAACTGTTTTTT
J gene: TRBJ2-7; V gene: TRBV7-3; clone size: .; CDR3 length: 18; D gene: .; CDR3 protein: CASSEVGQVHPVACEQYF; CDR3 DNA: TGTGCCAGCAGCGAAGTGGGGCAAGTCCATCCCGTCGCTTGCGAGCAGTACTTC
J gene: TRBJ1-3; V gene: TRBV7-6; clone size: .; CDR3 length: 16; D gene: .; CDR3 protein: CASSLGLGRGGNTIYF; CDR3 DNA: TGTGCCAGCAGCTTAGGTCTGGGGAGAGGTGGAAACACCATATATTTT
J gene: TRBJ2-1; V gene: TRBV9; clone size: .; CDR3 length: 17; D gene: TRBD2; CDR3 protein: CASSVDARWTRINEQFF; CDR3 DNA: TGTGCCAGCAGCGTAGATGCCCGCTGGACTAGAATCAATGAGCAGTTCTTC
J gene: TRBJ2-5; V gene: TRBV15; clone size: once; CDR3 length: 12; D gene: .; CDR3 protein: CATRGSQETQYF; CDR3 DNA: TGTGCCACCAGGGGCAGCCAAGAGACCCAGTACTTC
J gene: TRBJ1-1; V gene: TRBV19; clone size: .; CDR3 length: 15; D gene: TRBD1; CDR3 protein: CASSPDRLMNTEAFF; CDR3 DNA: TGTGCCAGTAGTCCGGACAGGCTCATGAACACTGAAGCTTTCTTT
J gene: TRBJ2-3; V gene: TRBV27; clone size: once; CDR3 length: 19; D gene: TRBD2; CDR3 protein: CASTPLRGGGLGLTDTQYF; CDR3 DNA: TGTGCCAGCACCCCACTACGTGGTGGAGGACTAGGCCTCACAGATACGCAGTATTTT
J gene: TRBJ1-4; V gene: TRBV9; clone size: once; CDR3 length: 15; D gene: .; CDR3 protein: CASSGRGQLGEKLFF; CDR3 DNA: TGTGCCAGCAGCGGAAGAGGACAGCTCGGTGAAAAACTGTTTTTT
J gene: TRBJ2-3; V gene: TRBV2; clone size: .; CDR3 length: 14; D gene: .; CDR3 protein: CAGGAETSTDTQYF; CDR3 DNA: TGTGCCGGAGGAGCGGAAACTAGCACAGATACGCAGTATTTT
J gene: TRBJ1-1; V gene: TRBV21-1; clone size: .; CDR3 length: 15; D gene: .; CDR3 protein: CASSCDQVVNTEAFF; CDR3 DNA: TGTGCCAGCAGTTGCGACCAGGTTGTGAACACTGAAGCTTTCTTT
J gene: TRBJ2-4; V gene: TRBV15; clone size: once; CDR3 length: 14; D gene: .; CDR3 protein: CATTGVIAKNIQYF; CDR3 DNA: TGTGCCACTACGGGGGTTATAGCCAAAAACATTCAGTACTTC
J gene: TRBJ2-7; V gene: TRBV27; clone size: .; CDR3 length: 15; D gene: TRBD1; CDR3 protein: CASSLTGQGLYEQYF; CDR3 DNA: TGTGCCAGCAGTCTGACGGGACAGGGTCTTTACGAGCAGTACTTC
J gene: TRBJ2-1; V gene: TRBV14; clone size: .; CDR3 length: 13; D gene: .; CDR3 protein: CASSQVGAYKQFF; CDR3 DNA: TGTGCCAGCAGCCAAGTGGGGGCGTACAAGCAGTTCTTC
J gene: TRBJ1-1; V gene: TRBV3-1/TRBV3-2; clone size: .; CDR3 length: 14; D gene: TRBD1; CDR3 protein: CASSRQTGKAEAFF; CDR3 DNA: TGTGCCAGCAGTCGACAGACAGGGAAGGCTGAAGCTTTCTTT
J gene: TRBJ2-7; V gene: TRBV7-8; clone size: .; CDR3 length: 17; D gene: .; CDR3 protein: CASRPSVRDNPTYEQYF; CDR3 DNA: TGTGCCAGCAGGCCTTCTGTCCGGGACAACCCCACCTACGAGCAGTACTTC
J gene: TRBJ1-2; V gene: TRBV5-8; clone size: once; CDR3 length: 12; D gene: .; CDR3 protein: CASSPGSTGYTF; CDR3 DNA: TGTGCCAGCAGCCCGGGATCTACGGGGTACACCTTC
J gene: TRBJ2-1; V gene: TRBV9; clone size: .; CDR3 length: 16; D gene: .; CDR3 protein: CASSVGVGGLHNEQFF; CDR3 DNA: TGTGCCAGCAGCGTAGGTGTGGGGGGGCTCCACAATGAGCAGTTCTTC
J gene: TRBJ2-7; V gene: TRBV9; clone size: .; CDR3 length: 14; D gene: .; CDR3 protein: CASSVVPDSYEQYF; CDR3 DNA: TGTGCCAGCAGCGTAGTCCCAGACTCCTACGAGCAGTACTTC
J gene: TRBJ2-7; V gene: TRBV27; clone size: few; CDR3 length: 15; D gene: .; CDR3 protein: CASSFIGGRSYEQYF; CDR3 DNA: TGTGCCAGCAGTTTCATCGGGGGGCGTTCCTACGAGCAGTACTTC
J gene: TRBJ2-1; V gene: TRBV28; clone size: .; CDR3 length: 14; D gene: .; CDR3 protein: CASSLLGSGNEQFF; CDR3 DNA: TGTGCCAGCAGTTTATTGGGTAGCGGCAATGAGCAGTTCTTC
J gene: TRBJ1-2; V gene: TRBV7-2; clone size: .; CDR3 length: 12; D gene: .; CDR3 protein: CASSLGVQGYTF; CDR3 DNA: TGTGCCAGCAGCTTAGGTGTCCAGGGCTACACCTTC
J gene: TRBJ2-3; V gene: TRBV4-2; clone size: .; CDR3 length: 12; D gene: .; CDR3 protein: CASSRETDTQYF; CDR3 DNA: TGTGCCAGCAGCCGTGAGACAGATACGCAGTATTTT
J gene: TRBJ1-2; V gene: TRBV6-5; clone size: .; CDR3 length: 14; D gene: .; CDR3 protein: CASSSPGGWEGYTF; CDR3 DNA: TGTGCCAGCAGCTCGCCGGGGGGGTGGGAGGGCTACACCTTC
J gene: TRBJ1-1; V gene: TRBV6-5; clone size: once; CDR3 length: 14; D gene: TRBD1; CDR3 protein: CASRVGQLNTEAFF; CDR3 DNA: TGTGCCAGCAGGGTGGGACAGCTAAACACTGAAGCTTTCTTT
J gene: TRBJ1-6; V gene: TRBV11-2; clone size: .; CDR3 length: 16; D gene: .; CDR3 protein: CASRSRPSSYNSPLHF; CDR3 DNA: TGTGCCAGCAGGTCGAGGCCTAGCTCCTATAATTCACCCCTCCACTTT
J gene: TRBJ1-4; V gene: TRBV28; clone size: .; CDR3 length: 15; D gene: .; CDR3 protein: CASSLGGWSQEKLFF; CDR3 DNA: TGTGCCAGCAGTTTGGGAGGGTGGTCTCAGGAAAAACTGTTTTTT
J gene: TRBJ2-7; V gene: TRBV14; clone size: .; CDR3 length: 17; D gene: TRBD1; CDR3 protein: CASSLRPGQGSTYEQYF; CDR3 DNA: TGTGCCAGCAGCCTTCGGCCCGGACAGGGGTCTACCTACGAGCAGTACTTC
J gene: TRBJ2-3; V gene: TRBV9; clone size: .; CDR3 length: 14; D gene: .; CDR3 protein: CASTARGGTDTQYF; CDR3 DNA: TGTGCCAGCACCGCGAGAGGTGGCACAGATACGCAGTATTTT